The entry below gives a single T cell receptor beta chain sequence along with its context. The antigen is undetermined. At study entry, adolescents had tuberculin skin tests and IGRA screening. The CDR3 is 16 amino acids. Trimming took 3 bases from V and 4 from J; bases not matched to a gene: 10. The V gene's germline CDR1 is LNHDA and CDR2 SQIVND (reference sequence). These data originate in a study of T cells in tuberculosis. Study as a whole: This South African cohort compared adolescents with or without latent tuberculosis against adults with active tuberculosis. Overall study findings and caveats: Smaller distances to GMM-specific TCRs suggested their expansion in active tuberculosis. Active tuberculosis patients had shorter CDR3-alpha; the beta difference was nonsignificant.

Sequencing was performed with immunoSEQ multiplex PCR; in TCRdb, only in-frame clones are kept and a portion is missing. Of fewer than 55,000 clones in the sample, nearly 95% were seen once. Sequenced sample: PBMCs. This clonotype originated in a donor aged 5 to 30 with latent tuberculosis or without tuberculosis infection. The chain joins TRBV19 to TRBJ1-1; 8 bases are a match to TRBD1. This CDR3 is CASSIGAGGWSTEAFF. As DNA, the CDR3 is TGTGCCAGTAGTATTGGGGCAGGGGGCTGGAGCACTGAAGCTTTCTTT.